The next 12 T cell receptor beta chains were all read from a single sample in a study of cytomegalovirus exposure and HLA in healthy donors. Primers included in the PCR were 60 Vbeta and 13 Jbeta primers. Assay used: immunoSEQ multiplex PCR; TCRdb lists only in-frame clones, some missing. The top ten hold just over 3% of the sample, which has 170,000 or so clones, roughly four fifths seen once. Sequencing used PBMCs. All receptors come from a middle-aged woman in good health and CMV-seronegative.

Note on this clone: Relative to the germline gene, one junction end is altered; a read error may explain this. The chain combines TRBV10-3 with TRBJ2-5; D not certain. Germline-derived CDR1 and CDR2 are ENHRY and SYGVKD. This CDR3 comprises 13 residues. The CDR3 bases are TGTGCCATCGGTACGGAAACCCAAGAGGCCCAGTACTTC. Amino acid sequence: CAIGTETQEAQYF.

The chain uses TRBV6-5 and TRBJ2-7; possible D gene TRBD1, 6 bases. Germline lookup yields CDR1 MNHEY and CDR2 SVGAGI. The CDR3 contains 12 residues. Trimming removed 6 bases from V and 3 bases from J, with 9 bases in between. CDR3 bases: TGTGCCAGCAGGGGGACAATCTACGAGCAGTACTTC. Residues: CASRGTIYEQYF.

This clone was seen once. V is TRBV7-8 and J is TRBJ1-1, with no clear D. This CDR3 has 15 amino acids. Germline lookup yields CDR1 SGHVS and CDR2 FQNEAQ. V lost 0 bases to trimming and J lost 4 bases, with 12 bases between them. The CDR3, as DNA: TGTGCCAGCAGCTTAGCCCGGGTAGGAGGCACTGAAGCTTTCTTT. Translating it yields CASSLARVGGTEAFF.

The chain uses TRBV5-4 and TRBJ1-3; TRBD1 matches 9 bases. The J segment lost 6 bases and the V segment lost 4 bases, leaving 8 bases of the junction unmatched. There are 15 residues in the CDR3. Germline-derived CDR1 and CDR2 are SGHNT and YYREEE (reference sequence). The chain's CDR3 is CASSTPGQGANTIYF. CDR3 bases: TGTGCCAGCAGCACGCCGGGACAGGGTGCAAACACCATATATTTT.

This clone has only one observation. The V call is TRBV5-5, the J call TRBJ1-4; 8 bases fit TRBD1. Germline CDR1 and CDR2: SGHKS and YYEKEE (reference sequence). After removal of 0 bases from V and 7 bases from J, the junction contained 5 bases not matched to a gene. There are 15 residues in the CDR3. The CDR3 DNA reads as TGTGCCAGCAGCTTGGCGGACAGGGAAGGTGAAAAACTGTTTTTT. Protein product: CASSLADREGEKLFF.

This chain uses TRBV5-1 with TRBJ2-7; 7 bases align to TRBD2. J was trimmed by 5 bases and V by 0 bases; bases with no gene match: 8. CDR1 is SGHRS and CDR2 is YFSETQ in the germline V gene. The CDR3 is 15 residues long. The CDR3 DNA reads TGCGCCAGCAGCTTGGGTCTAGCGGAGACGAACGAGCAGTACTTC. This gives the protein CASSLGLAETNEQYF.

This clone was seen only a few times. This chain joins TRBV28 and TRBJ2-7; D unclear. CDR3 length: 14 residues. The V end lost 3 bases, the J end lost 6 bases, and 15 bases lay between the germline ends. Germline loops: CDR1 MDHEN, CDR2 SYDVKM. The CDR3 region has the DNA TGTGCCAGCAGTTTGGTAACCCTTCCGCGCGAGCAGTACTTC. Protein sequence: CASSLVTLPREQYF.

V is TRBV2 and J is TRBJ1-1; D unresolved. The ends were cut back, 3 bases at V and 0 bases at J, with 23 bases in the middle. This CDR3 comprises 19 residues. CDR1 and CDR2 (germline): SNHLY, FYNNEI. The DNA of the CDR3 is TGTGCCAGCAGTGACCCAGAAACCAGCCGGGAAATCATGAACACTGAAGCTTTCTTT. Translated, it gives CASSDPETSREIMNTEAFF.

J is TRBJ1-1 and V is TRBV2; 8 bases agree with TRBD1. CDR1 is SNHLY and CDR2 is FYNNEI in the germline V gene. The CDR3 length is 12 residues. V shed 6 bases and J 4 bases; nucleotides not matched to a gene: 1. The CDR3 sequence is CASRGQATEAFF. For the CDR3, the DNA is TGTGCCAGCAGGGGACAGGCCACTGAAGCTTTCTTT. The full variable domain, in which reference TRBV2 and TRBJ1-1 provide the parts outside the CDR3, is EPEVTQTPSHQVTQMGQEVILRCVPISNHLYFYWYRQILGQKVEFLVSFYNNEISEKSEIFDDQFSVERPDGSNFTLKIRSTKLEDSAMYFCASRGQATEAFFGQGTRLTVV.

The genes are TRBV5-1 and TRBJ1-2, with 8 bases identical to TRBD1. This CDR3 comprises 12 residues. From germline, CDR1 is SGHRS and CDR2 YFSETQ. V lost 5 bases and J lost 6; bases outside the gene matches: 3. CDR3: CASSWTGNGYTF. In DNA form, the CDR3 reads TGCGCCAGCAGTTGGACAGGGAATGGCTACACCTTC. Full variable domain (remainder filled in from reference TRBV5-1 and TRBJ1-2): KAGVTQTPRYLIKTRGQQVTLSCSPISGHRSVSWYQQTPGQGLQFLFEYFSETQRNKGNFPGRFSGRQFSNSRSEMNVSTLELGDSALYLCASSWTGNGYTFGSGTRLTVV.

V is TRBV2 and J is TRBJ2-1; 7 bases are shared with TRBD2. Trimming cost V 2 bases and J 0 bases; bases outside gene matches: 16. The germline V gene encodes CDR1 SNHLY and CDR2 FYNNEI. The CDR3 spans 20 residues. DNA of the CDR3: TGTGCCAGCAGTGAACGACGGGGGGTAGTTCGGTTACCCTCCTACAATGAGCAGTTCTTC. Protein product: CASSERRGVVRLPSYNEQFF.

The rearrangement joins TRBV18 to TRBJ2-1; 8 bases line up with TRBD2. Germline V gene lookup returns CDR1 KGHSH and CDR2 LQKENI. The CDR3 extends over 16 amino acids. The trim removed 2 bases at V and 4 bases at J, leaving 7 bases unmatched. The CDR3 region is CASSPSTGGAYNEQFF. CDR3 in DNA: TGTGCCAGCTCACCATCAACCGGGGGGGCTTACAATGAGCAGTTCTTC.